These T cell receptor beta chains were read from a single sample in a study of cytomegalovirus exposure and HLA in healthy donors. Some clones are missing from TCRdb's copy, which holds only in-frame ones; the method was immunoSEQ multiplex PCR. The sample contains about 80,000 clones, about 71% of which appear only once. The sequenced sample was PBMCs. The receptors were sampled from a middle-aged woman in good health and CMV-seronegative. CDR3s include the opening cysteine and the closing phenylalanine or tryptophan. The order of the fields is J gene, clone size, D gene, V gene, CDR3 DNA, CDR3 protein. A D gene is named only where the DNA matches it firmly. The listing skips clone size in some rows; elsewhere it reads once, few, many or a size class.

j_call: TRBJ2-3; clone_size: .; d_call: TRBD2; v_call: TRBV5-6; cdr3_nt: TGTGCCAGCTGTAGTCTAGCGGGAGGGCCAGATACGCAGTATTTT; cdr3_aa: CASCSLAGGPDTQYF
j_call: TRBJ1-6; clone_size: .; d_call: .; v_call: TRBV5-6; cdr3_nt: TGTGCCAGCAGCTTGACAGATAATTCACCCCTCCACTTT; cdr3_aa: CASSLTDNSPLHF
j_call: TRBJ1-1; clone_size: .; d_call: .; v_call: TRBV6-4; cdr3_nt: TGTGCCAGCAAACGCGAGGGTGGCACTGAAGCTTTCTTT; cdr3_aa: CASKREGGTEAFF
j_call: TRBJ2-2; clone_size: .; d_call: .; v_call: TRBV2; cdr3_nt: TGTGCCAGCAGTTTCAAGGGAGGCACCGGGGAGCTGTTTTTT; cdr3_aa: CASSFKGGTGELFF
j_call: TRBJ1-2; clone_size: .; d_call: .; v_call: TRBV5-1; cdr3_nt: TGCGCCAGCAGCTTATTCCCCCTAACGGACAGTTCCTATGGCTACACCTTC; cdr3_aa: CASSLFPLTDSSYGYTF
j_call: TRBJ2-2; clone_size: .; d_call: TRBD1; v_call: TRBV9; cdr3_nt: TGTGCCAGCAGCGGGAGGACAGGGGGCTACACCGGGGAGCTGTTTTTT; cdr3_aa: CASSGRTGGYTGELFF
j_call: TRBJ2-7; clone_size: .; d_call: TRBD1; v_call: TRBV14; cdr3_nt: TGTGCCAGCAGCCGGGACAGGGGTCTCGAGCAGTACTTC; cdr3_aa: CASSRDRGLEQYF
j_call: TRBJ2-1; clone_size: few; d_call: .; v_call: TRBV27; cdr3_nt: TGTGCCAGCAGTTTTGGATCAGGGGTGTACAATGAGCAGTTCTTC; cdr3_aa: CASSFGSGVYNEQFF
j_call: TRBJ1-5; clone_size: .; d_call: .; v_call: TRBV5-1; cdr3_nt: TGCGCCAGCAGCTTGGACAGGAGCCCCAATCAGCCCCAGCATTTT; cdr3_aa: CASSLDRSPNQPQHF
j_call: TRBJ2-2; clone_size: .; d_call: .; v_call: TRBV28; cdr3_nt: TGTGCCAGCAGTGGGGGGACGTCGGCGAACACCGGGGAGCTGTTTTTT; cdr3_aa: CASSGGTSANTGELFF
j_call: TRBJ1-1; clone_size: .; d_call: .; v_call: TRBV28; cdr3_nt: TGTGCCAGCAGCCTCGGCGGAGCCGTGAACACTGAAGCTTTCTTT; cdr3_aa: CASSLGGAVNTEAFF
j_call: TRBJ1-5; clone_size: once; d_call: TRBD1; v_call: TRBV11-2; cdr3_nt: TGTGCCAGCAGCGTCGGGACAGCCCAGCCCCAGCATTTT; cdr3_aa: CASSVGTAQPQHF
j_call: TRBJ2-1; clone_size: .; d_call: TRBD1; v_call: TRBV7-8; cdr3_nt: TGTGCCAGCAGCCCCCGCTGGGACAGGGAGAATGAGCAGTTCTTC; cdr3_aa: CASSPRWDRENEQFF
j_call: TRBJ2-5; clone_size: .; d_call: .; v_call: TRBV5-1; cdr3_nt: TGCGCCAGCAGCTTGCTAGCTCTTGAGGATACCCAGTACTTC; cdr3_aa: CASSLLALEDTQYF
j_call: TRBJ2-1; clone_size: once; d_call: TRBD1; v_call: TRBV29-1; cdr3_nt: TGCAGCGTTGCCAGGGGGCGCTACAATGAGCAGTTCTTC; cdr3_aa: CSVARGRYNEQFF
j_call: TRBJ1-1; clone_size: .; d_call: TRBD1; v_call: TRBV5-6; cdr3_nt: TGTGCCAGCAGGAGGGGGCTTGAAGCTTTCTTT; cdr3_aa: CASRRGLEAFF
j_call: TRBJ1-4; clone_size: .; d_call: TRBD1; v_call: TRBV7-8; cdr3_nt: TGTGCCAGCAGCGAACTACAGGGGGCACGCGAAAAACTGTTTTTT; cdr3_aa: CASSELQGAREKLFF
j_call: TRBJ1-1; clone_size: .; d_call: .; v_call: TRBV7-2; cdr3_nt: TGTGCCAGCAGCTTAGGCGCAGGAGAAGCTTTCTTT; cdr3_aa: CASSLGAGEAFF
j_call: TRBJ2-3; clone_size: .; d_call: .; v_call: TRBV29-1; cdr3_nt: TGCAGCGTTGAACAGGGTGGTGCAGATACGCAGTATTTT; cdr3_aa: CSVEQGGADTQYF
j_call: TRBJ1-1; clone_size: .; d_call: TRBD1; v_call: TRBV29-1; cdr3_nt: TGCAGCGTCCTGAGGGACAGGGGGGATACTGAAGCTTTCTTT; cdr3_aa: CSVLRDRGDTEAFF
j_call: TRBJ1-1; clone_size: .; d_call: .; v_call: TRBV7-3; cdr3_nt: TGTGCCAGCAGCTTACTGGGGGCGGAAACTGAAGCTTTCTTT; cdr3_aa: CASSLLGAETEAFF
j_call: TRBJ2-3; clone_size: once; d_call: .; v_call: TRBV11-2; cdr3_nt: TGTGCCAGCAGCTCCCGGCGGGACGCGGGGGCCGCAGATACGCAGTATTTT; cdr3_aa: CASSSRRDAGAADTQYF
j_call: TRBJ2-1; clone_size: once; d_call: .; v_call: TRBV19; cdr3_nt: TGTGCCAGTAGTATATCAGGAACCTACAATGAGCAGTTCTTC; cdr3_aa: CASSISGTYNEQFF
j_call: TRBJ2-7; clone_size: few; d_call: TRBD2; v_call: TRBV2; cdr3_nt: TGTGCCAGCAGTGCTTGGGGGGGGGACGAGCAGTACTTC; cdr3_aa: CASSAWGGDEQYF
j_call: TRBJ1-5; clone_size: .; d_call: TRBD1; v_call: TRBV6-5; cdr3_nt: TGTGCCAGCAGTCGGACAGGGATTGATCAGCCCCAGCATTTT; cdr3_aa: CASSRTGIDQPQHF
j_call: TRBJ2-5; clone_size: .; d_call: TRBD1; v_call: TRBV4-1; cdr3_nt: TGCGCCAGCAGCCAGGGAACCGGGACAGAAGAGACCCAGTACTTC; cdr3_aa: CASSQGTGTEETQYF
j_call: TRBJ2-7; clone_size: .; d_call: .; v_call: TRBV19; cdr3_nt: TGTGCCAGTAGTACTAGGCGGATAGAACCCTACGAGCAGTACTTC; cdr3_aa: CASSTRRIEPYEQYF
j_call: TRBJ1-1; clone_size: .; d_call: .; v_call: TRBV9; cdr3_nt: TGTGCCAGCAGCGTAGGGGGCGTTGCTGAAGCTTTCTTT; cdr3_aa: CASSVGGVAEAFF
j_call: TRBJ2-3; clone_size: .; d_call: TRBD2; v_call: TRBV7-9; cdr3_nt: TGTGCCAGCAGCTTAGTCCTTAGCGGGAGGGATACGCAGTATTTT; cdr3_aa: CASSLVLSGRDTQYF
j_call: TRBJ2-5; clone_size: .; d_call: .; v_call: TRBV7-2; cdr3_nt: TGTGCCAGCAGCTTGGATCCCGGCGGGACCCAGTACTTC; cdr3_aa: CASSLDPGGTQYF
j_call: TRBJ2-1; clone_size: few; d_call: TRBD2; v_call: TRBV6-5; cdr3_nt: TGTGCCAGCACCCCGGCGGGGGGGGGTGTTAATGAGCAGTTCTTC; cdr3_aa: CASTPAGGGVNEQFF
j_call: TRBJ2-1; clone_size: .; d_call: .; v_call: TRBV5-1; cdr3_nt: TGCGCCAGCAGCTTGGAGCCGCCAAACTACAATGAGCAGTTCTTC; cdr3_aa: CASSLEPPNYNEQFF
j_call: TRBJ2-3; clone_size: few; d_call: TRBD2; v_call: TRBV10-1; cdr3_nt: TGCGCCAGCAGTGAAGGAACGGGGGGACGCACAGATACGCAGTATTTT; cdr3_aa: CASSEGTGGRTDTQYF
j_call: TRBJ1-5; clone_size: .; d_call: .; v_call: TRBV5-5; cdr3_nt: TGTGCCAGCAGCTTATCAGGGAGGAATCAGCCCCAGCATTTT; cdr3_aa: CASSLSGRNQPQHF
j_call: TRBJ2-5; clone_size: once; d_call: .; v_call: TRBV5-1; cdr3_nt: TGCGCCAGCAGCTTTGCAGGGGGGCAGACCCAGTACTTC; cdr3_aa: CASSFAGGQTQYF
j_call: TRBJ2-7; clone_size: .; d_call: TRBD2; v_call: TRBV30; cdr3_nt: TGTGCCTGGTCCCGACTAGCGGGAGGCTACGAGCAGTACTTC; cdr3_aa: CAWSRLAGGYEQYF
j_call: TRBJ1-5; clone_size: once; d_call: .; v_call: TRBV30; cdr3_nt: TGTGCCTGGAGTCTCTCCGGGACAATCAATCAGCCCCAGCATTTT; cdr3_aa: CAWSLSGTINQPQHF
j_call: TRBJ1-2; clone_size: once; d_call: TRBD1; v_call: TRBV6-1; cdr3_nt: TGTGCCAGCAGTGGGGGACAGGGGATGGGTAGTGGCTACACCTTC; cdr3_aa: CASSGGQGMGSGYTF
j_call: TRBJ2-7; clone_size: .; d_call: .; v_call: TRBV5-1; cdr3_nt: TGCGCCAGCAGCTTAGAGGGCTCCTGGACTACTGACGAGCAGTACTTC; cdr3_aa: CASSLEGSWTTDEQYF
j_call: TRBJ1-2; clone_size: .; d_call: TRBD1; v_call: TRBV19; cdr3_nt: TGTGCCAGTACCGACAGGGATCCTCGTTATGGCTACACCTTC; cdr3_aa: CASTDRDPRYGYTF
j_call: TRBJ2-3; clone_size: once; d_call: .; v_call: TRBV13; cdr3_nt: TGTGCCAGCAGTCACACAGGGCCTGATACGCAGTATTTT; cdr3_aa: CASSHTGPDTQYF
j_call: TRBJ2-2; clone_size: .; d_call: .; v_call: TRBV7-2; cdr3_nt: TGTGCCAGCAGCTTAGTGGTCCAGGGTGGCCGATTGGACACCGGGGAGCTGTTTTTT; cdr3_aa: CASSLVVQGGRLDTGELFF
j_call: TRBJ1-2; clone_size: .; d_call: TRBD1; v_call: TRBV4-3; cdr3_nt: TGCGCCAGCAGCCAAGCGGGACAGGGGTTTGGCTACACCTTC; cdr3_aa: CASSQAGQGFGYTF
j_call: TRBJ2-5; clone_size: .; d_call: .; v_call: TRBV5-5; cdr3_nt: TGTGCCAGCAGCTTGGCCGCGGGGCAGGAGACCCAGTACTTC; cdr3_aa: CASSLAAGQETQYF
j_call: TRBJ1-5; clone_size: .; d_call: TRBD1; v_call: TRBV19; cdr3_nt: TGTGCCAGTAGTATAAGGGGACAGGCTCGTGGTCAGCCCCAGCATTTT; cdr3_aa: CASSIRGQARGQPQHF
j_call: TRBJ2-7; clone_size: .; d_call: TRBD1; v_call: TRBV27; cdr3_nt: TGTGCCAGCAGCCTGACAGGGGCGCACTCCTACGAGCAGTACTTC; cdr3_aa: CASSLTGAHSYEQYF
j_call: TRBJ2-7; clone_size: .; d_call: .; v_call: TRBV5-5; cdr3_nt: TGTGCCAGCAACAGGGAAAACTACGAGCAGTACTTC; cdr3_aa: CASNRENYEQYF
j_call: TRBJ1-1; clone_size: .; d_call: .; v_call: TRBV29-1; cdr3_nt: TGCAGCGTTGAAGATCCAGACTACACTGAAGCTTTCTTT; cdr3_aa: CSVEDPDYTEAFF
j_call: TRBJ1-2; clone_size: .; d_call: .; v_call: TRBV10-3; cdr3_nt: TGTGCCATCAGTGACGTTCGACAGGAGTCCGACTATGGCTACACCTTC; cdr3_aa: CAISDVRQESDYGYTF
j_call: TRBJ2-7; clone_size: .; d_call: TRBD2; v_call: TRBV30; cdr3_nt: TGTGCCTGTAGCGGGAGATCCTACGAGCAGTACTTC; cdr3_aa: CACSGRSYEQYF
j_call: TRBJ2-2; clone_size: .; d_call: TRBD2; v_call: TRBV6-4; cdr3_nt: TGTGCCAGCAGTGACACTAGCGGGAACACCGGGGAGCTGTTTTTT; cdr3_aa: CASSDTSGNTGELFF
j_call: TRBJ2-7; clone_size: .; d_call: .; v_call: TRBV6-6; cdr3_nt: TGTGCCAGCAATAACCAGTGGGAGGAGCAGTACTTC; cdr3_aa: CASNNQWEEQYF
j_call: TRBJ2-1; clone_size: .; d_call: TRBD2; v_call: TRBV6-1; cdr3_nt: TGTGCCAGCAGTGAATTCTTCCGGGGGGGATACAATGAGCAGTTCTTC; cdr3_aa: CASSEFFRGGYNEQFF